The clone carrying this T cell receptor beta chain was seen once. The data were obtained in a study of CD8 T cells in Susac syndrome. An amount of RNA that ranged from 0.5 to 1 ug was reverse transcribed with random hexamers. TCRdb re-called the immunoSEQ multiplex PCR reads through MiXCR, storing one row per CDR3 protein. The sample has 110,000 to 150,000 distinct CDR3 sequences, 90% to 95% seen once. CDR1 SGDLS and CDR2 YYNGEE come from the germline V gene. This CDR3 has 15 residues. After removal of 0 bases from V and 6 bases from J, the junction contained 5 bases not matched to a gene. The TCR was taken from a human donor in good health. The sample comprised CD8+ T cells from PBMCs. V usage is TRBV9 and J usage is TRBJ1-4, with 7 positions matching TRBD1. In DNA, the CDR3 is TGTGCCAGCAGCGTAGCTGAGGGGGCTTATGAAAAACTGTTTTTT. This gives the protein CASSVAEGAYEKLFF.